This T cell receptor beta chain was documented in a study of blood T cell repertoires in COVID-19. Germline V gene data show CDR1 as SEHNR and CDR2 as FQNEAQ (reference sequence). The V end was cut by 8 bases, the J end by 4 bases, with 14 bases between. This CDR3 region has 13 residues. The protocol was immunoSEQ multiplex PCR, while the TCRdb copy is restricted to in-frame clones and leaves out a portion. The table shows roughly 330,000 clones, with 85% to 90% occurring only once. This TCR derives from a woman aged 50 to 60 with active or convalescent COVID-19. This chain connects TRBV7-9 to TRBJ1-2, with D perhaps TRBD1 (5 bases). What was sequenced was peripheral blood. The CDR3 sequence: CASWGGDPYGYTF. The CDR3, as DNA: TGTGCCAGCTGGGGGGGGGACCCCTATGGCTACACCTTC.